This record concerns one TCR beta chain sequence. The sample comes from a study of blood T cell repertoires in COVID-19. Study-level information: COVID-19 samples from acute and convalescent phases originated in the United States, Italy and Spain. T cells, B-cell-depleted T cells, or PBMCs supplied cDNA or gDNA.

Authors' processing steps: Amplification from reference gene primers served as the basis for estimated nucleated cell counts. Clones were sequenced by immunoSEQ multiplex PCR, and TCRdb holds only the in-frame ones, with some missing. The V and J calls and clone size were taken over from that table, and D and trimming were inferred from the DNA. Here the sample spans some 320,000 clones, approximately 85% being singletons. V was pared by 3 bases and J by 2 bases, with 9 bases between. The germline gives CDR1 LGHNA, CDR2 YNFKEQ. This CDR3 is 14 amino acids long. The receptor was isolated from a human donor in a cohort sampled during active COVID-19. V gene TRBV4-2 combines with J gene TRBJ2-3, with D possibly being TRBD2 (5 bases). The sample was peripheral blood. In nucleotides, the CDR3 is TGTGCCAGCAGCCACCCGGACTCCACAGATACGCAGTATTTT. The encoded protein is CASSHPDSTDTQYF.